The text below deals with one T cell receptor beta chain. Participant ages covered roughly 18 to 89 years across 24 US areas. Cohorts were assigned according to the clinical history that participants reported. Looked up from germline, CDR1 is MGHDK and CDR2 is SYGVNS. The CDR3 is 13 amino acids. Trimming took 8 bases from V and 4 from J; bases not matched to a gene: 6. The sample belongs to a study of blood T cell repertoires in COVID-19. Some clones are missing from TCRdb's copy, which holds only in-frame ones; the method was immunoSEQ multiplex PCR. The sample lists approximately 53,000 clones, approximately 82% occurring once.

Material for sequencing was PBMCs or T cells enriched from blood (not recorded which). The gene calls are TRBV25-1 and TRBJ2-5, with 8 bases identical to TRBD2. The receptor was derived from a woman aged 45-65 years with acute COVID-19. DNA for the CDR3: TGTGCCAGCTCAGGACTAGCTCCAGAGACCCAGTACTTC. Its protein is CASSGLAPETQYF.